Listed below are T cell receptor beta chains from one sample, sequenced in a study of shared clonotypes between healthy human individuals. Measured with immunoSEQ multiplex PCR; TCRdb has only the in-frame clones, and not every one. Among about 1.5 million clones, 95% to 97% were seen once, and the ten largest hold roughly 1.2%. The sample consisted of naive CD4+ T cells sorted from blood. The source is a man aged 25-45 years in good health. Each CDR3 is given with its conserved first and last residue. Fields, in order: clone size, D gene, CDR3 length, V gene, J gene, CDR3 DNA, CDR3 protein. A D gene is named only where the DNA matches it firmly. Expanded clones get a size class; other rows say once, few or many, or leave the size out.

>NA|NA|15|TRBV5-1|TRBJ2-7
TGCGCCAGCAGCAGGACAGCGGACGTGGGGTACGAGCAGTACTTC
CASSRTADVGYEQYF
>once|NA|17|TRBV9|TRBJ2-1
TGTGCCAGCAGCGTAGACCCTCGAAGCGGAGGGGGCAATGAGCAGTTCTTC
CASSVDPRSGGGNEQFF
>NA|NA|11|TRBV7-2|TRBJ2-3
TGTGCCAGCAGCCGACGGGATACGCAGTATTTT
CASSRRDTQYF
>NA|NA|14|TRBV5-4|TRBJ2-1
TGTGCCAGCAGCCGACCGGACCATTACAATGAGCAGTTCTTC
CASSRPDHYNEQFF
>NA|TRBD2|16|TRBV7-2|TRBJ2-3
TGTGCCAGCAGCTTACACGGGACTAGCGTGGGGTTGAGGCAGTATTTT
CASSLHGTSVGLRQYF
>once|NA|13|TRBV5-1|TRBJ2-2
TGCGCCAGCAGCTTGACTAACACCGGGGAGCTGTTTTTT
CASSLTNTGELFF
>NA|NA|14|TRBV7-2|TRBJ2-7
TGTGCCAGCAGCTCCCCGGGCCAAGGAGCCGAGCAGTACTTC
CASSSPGQGAEQYF
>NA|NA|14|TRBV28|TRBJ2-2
TGTGCCAGCAGTGATAGTCGAAACACCGGGGAGCTGTTTTTT
CASSDSRNTGELFF
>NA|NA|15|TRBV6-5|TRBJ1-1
TGTGCCAGCTACCGTATCCCGGACGGGAACACTGAAGCTTTCTTT
CASYRIPDGNTEAFF
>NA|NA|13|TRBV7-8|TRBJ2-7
TGTGCCAGCAGCTTGGGCGAAACCTACGAGCAGTACTTC
CASSLGETYEQYF
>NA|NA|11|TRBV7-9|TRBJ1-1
TGTGCCAGCAGCTGGAACGGGACATCGCCTTTT
CASSWNGTSPF
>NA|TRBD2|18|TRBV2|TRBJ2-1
TGTGCCAGCAGCGTTGGACTAGCCGGCCACAGGTTAGGCAATGAGCAGTTCTTC
CASSVGLAGHRLGNEQFF
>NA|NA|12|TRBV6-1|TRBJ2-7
TGTGCCAGCAGTCCCACTACCTACGAGCAGTACTTC
CASSPTTYEQYF
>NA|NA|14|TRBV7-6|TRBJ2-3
TGTGCCAGCAGCCCTGGACTCACCTTAGATACGCAGTATTTT
CASSPGLTLDTQYF
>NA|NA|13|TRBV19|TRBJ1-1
TGTGCCAGTAGGCGGCAGGGTAACACTGAAGCTTTCTTT
CASRRQGNTEAFF
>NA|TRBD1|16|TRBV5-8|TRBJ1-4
TGTGCCAGCAGCTCGGGACAGGTTACGGGCTTTGAAAAACTGTTTTTT
CASSSGQVTGFEKLFF
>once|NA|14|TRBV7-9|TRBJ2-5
TGTGCCAGCAGGGTGGACGGAGCACAAGGGGCCCAGTACTTC
CASRVDGAQGAQYF
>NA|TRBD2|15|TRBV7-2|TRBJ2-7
TGTGCCAGCAGCTTAGCGGCGGGAGGGCCTATCGAGCAGTACTTC
CASSLAAGGPIEQYF
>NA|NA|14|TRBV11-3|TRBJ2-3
TGTGCCAGCAGCCCCGGGACGGAACCTAATACGCAGTATTTT
CASSPGTEPNTQYF
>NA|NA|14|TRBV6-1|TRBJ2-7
TGTGCCAGCAGGAACGCCGGGACAAACTACGAGCAGTACTTC
CASRNAGTNYEQYF
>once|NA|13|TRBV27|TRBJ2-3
TGTGCCAGCAGTCTGACGAGCACAGATACGCAGTATTTT
CASSLTSTDTQYF
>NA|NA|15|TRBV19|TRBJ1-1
TGTGCCAGTAGTATCTCCGGGACGGTGAACACTGAAGCTTTCTTT
CASSISGTVNTEAFF
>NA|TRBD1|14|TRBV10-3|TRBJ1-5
TGTGCCATCAGTGGACAGGGAAGCAATCAGCCCCAGCATTTT
CAISGQGSNQPQHF
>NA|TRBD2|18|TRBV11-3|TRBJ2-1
TGTGCCAGCAGCCGTAGCGCCTTCCTAGCGGAGCGCGACAATGAGCAGTTCTTC
CASSRSAFLAERDNEQFF
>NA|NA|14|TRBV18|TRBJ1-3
TGTGCCAGCTCACCACCTCCTATAGGAAACACCATATATTTT
CASSPPPIGNTIYF
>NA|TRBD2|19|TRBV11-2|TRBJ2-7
TGTGCCAGCAGCTTCGCGAGGGCGAGCAGCGGGAGTAGCTCCTACGAGCAGTACTTC
CASSFARASSGSSSYEQYF
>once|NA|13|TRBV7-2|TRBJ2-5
TGTGCCAGCAGCTTAGGTGGCCGGGAGACCCAGTACTTC
CASSLGGRETQYF
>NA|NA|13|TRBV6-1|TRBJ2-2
TGTGCCAGCAGTGAAGGGGTCCCCGGGGAGCTGTTTTTT
CASSEGVPGELFF
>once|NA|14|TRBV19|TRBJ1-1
TGTGCCAGTAGTGTAGGCAGAAGTAACACTGAAGCTTTCTTT
CASSVGRSNTEAFF
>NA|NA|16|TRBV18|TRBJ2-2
TGTGCCAGCTCACCGAATATCGCGGGGTCGACCGGGGAGCTGTTTTTT
CASSPNIAGSTGELFF
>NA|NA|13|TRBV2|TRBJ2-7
TGTGCCAGCAGAGGAACCAGGTCCTACGAGCAGTACTTC
CASRGTRSYEQYF
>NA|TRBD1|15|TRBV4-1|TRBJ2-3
TGCGCCAGCAGCCTTACGGGACAGAACACAGATACGCAGTATTTT
CASSLTGQNTDTQYF
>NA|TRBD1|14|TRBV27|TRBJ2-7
TGTGCCAGCATGAGAGGGGACAGCTTATACGAGCAGTACTTC
CASMRGDSLYEQYF
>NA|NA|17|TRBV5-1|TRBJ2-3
TGCGCCAGCAGCTGGCAACTCTTAGACTCAGGCACAGATACGCAGTATTTT
CASSWQLLDSGTDTQYF
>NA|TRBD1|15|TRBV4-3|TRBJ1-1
TGCGCCAGCAGCCAGGGACAGGGGAGGGGCACTGAAGCTTTCTTT
CASSQGQGRGTEAFF
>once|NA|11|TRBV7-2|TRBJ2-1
TGTGCCAGCAGCCAAGATTATAAGCAGTTCTTC
CASSQDYKQFF
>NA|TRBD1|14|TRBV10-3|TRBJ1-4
TGTGCCATCAGCGCGACAGGGGGTAACGAAAAACTGTTTTTT
CAISATGGNEKLFF
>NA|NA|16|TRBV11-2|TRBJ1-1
TGTGCCAGCAGCCGGAGGGGGGCGACTATGAACACTGAAGCTTTCTTT
CASSRRGATMNTEAFF
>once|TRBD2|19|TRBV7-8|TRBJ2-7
TGTGCCAGCAGCTTTCGTCGGGTTAGCGGGAGGGCCTTCGCCTACGAGCAGTACTTC
CASSFRRVSGRAFAYEQYF
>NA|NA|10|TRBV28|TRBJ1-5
TGTGCCAGCAGCTTTGGGCCCCAGCATTTT
CASSFGPQHF
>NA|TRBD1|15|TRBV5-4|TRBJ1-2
TGTGCCAGCAGCTTGGCGGACAGGGGAACCTATGGCTACACCTTC
CASSLADRGTYGYTF
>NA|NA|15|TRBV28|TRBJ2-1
TGTGCCAGCAGTTTGGGAAACGGGGGTCACAATGAGCAGTTCTTC
CASSLGNGGHNEQFF
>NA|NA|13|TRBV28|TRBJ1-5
TGTGCCAGCAGTTTCCAGGGAGGCCAGCCCCAGCATTTT
CASSFQGGQPQHF
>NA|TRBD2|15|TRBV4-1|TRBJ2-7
TGCGCCAGCAGCCAACCGACTAGCGGGTCCTACGAGCAGTACTTC
CASSQPTSGSYEQYF
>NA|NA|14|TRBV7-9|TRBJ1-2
TGTGCCAGCAGCTCTGGCAGCAGTAACTATGGCTACACCTTC
CASSSGSSNYGYTF
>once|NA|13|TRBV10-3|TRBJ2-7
TGTGCCATCAGTGAGATGGGCGGCCACGAGCAGTACTTC
CAISEMGGHEQYF
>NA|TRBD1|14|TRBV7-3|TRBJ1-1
TGTGCCAGCAGCTTAAGCCAGGGGGCAGGTGAAGCTTTCTTT
CASSLSQGAGEAFF
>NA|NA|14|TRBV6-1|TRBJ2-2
TGTGCCAGCAGCCTCAGGGGCAACACCGGGGAGCTGTTTTTT
CASSLRGNTGELFF
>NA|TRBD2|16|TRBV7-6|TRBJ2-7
TGTGCCAGCAGCTTAGAGGCGGGAGCCCAGGTCTACGAGCAGTACTTC
CASSLEAGAQVYEQYF
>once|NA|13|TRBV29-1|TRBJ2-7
TGCAGCGTTGCCCTGGCCAGCTCCTACGAGCAGTACTTC
CSVALASSYEQYF
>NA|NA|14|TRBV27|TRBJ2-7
TGTGCCAGCAGTTTTAGGAAGGGCCCCTACGAGCAGTACTTC
CASSFRKGPYEQYF
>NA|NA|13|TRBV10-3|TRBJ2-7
TGTGCCTCCAGGGGGGAGTTCAACTACGAGCAGTACTTC
CASRGEFNYEQYF